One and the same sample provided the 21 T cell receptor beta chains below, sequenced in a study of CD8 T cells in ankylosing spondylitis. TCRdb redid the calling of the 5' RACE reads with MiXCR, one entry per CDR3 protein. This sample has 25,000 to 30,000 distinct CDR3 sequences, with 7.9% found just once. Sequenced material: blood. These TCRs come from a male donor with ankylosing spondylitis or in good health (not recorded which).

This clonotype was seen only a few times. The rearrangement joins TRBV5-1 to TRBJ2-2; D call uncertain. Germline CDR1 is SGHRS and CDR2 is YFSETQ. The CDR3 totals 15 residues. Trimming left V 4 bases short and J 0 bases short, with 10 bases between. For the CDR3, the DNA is TGCGCCAGCAGCAGGACCGAATCGAACACCGGGGAGCTGTTTTTT. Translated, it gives CASSRTESNTGELFF.

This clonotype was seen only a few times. CDR3 in amino acids: CAISESGRPDTQYF. DNA for the CDR3: TGTGCCATCAGTGAGTCGGGACGGCCAGATACGCAGTATTTT. The chain recombines TRBV10-3 with TRBJ2-3; D may correspond to TRBD1 or TRBD2 (5 bases each). This CDR3 is built from 14 residues. Trimming removed 0 bases from V and 4 bases from J, with 8 bases in between. Germline CDR1 is ENHRY and CDR2 is SYGVKD.

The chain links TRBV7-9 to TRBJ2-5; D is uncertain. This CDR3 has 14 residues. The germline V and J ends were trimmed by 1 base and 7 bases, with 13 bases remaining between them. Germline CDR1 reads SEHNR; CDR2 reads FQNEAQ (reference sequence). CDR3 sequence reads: CASSLGSTAGTQYF. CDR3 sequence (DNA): TGTGCCAGCAGCTTAGGAAGCACGGCAGGGACCCAGTACTTC.

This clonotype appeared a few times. CDR3: CSARDWVNREKLFF. The CDR3 coding sequence is TGCAGTGCTAGAGATTGGGTTAACAGGGAAAAACTGTTTTTT. V gene TRBV20-1 combines with J gene TRBJ1-4; D possibly corresponds to TRBD1 (5 bases). Between the trimmed V and J ends, which lost 0 bases and 8 bases, there was a span of 13 bases. CDR1 is DFQATT and CDR2 is SNEGSKA in the germline V gene (reference sequence). The CDR3 has 14 amino acids.

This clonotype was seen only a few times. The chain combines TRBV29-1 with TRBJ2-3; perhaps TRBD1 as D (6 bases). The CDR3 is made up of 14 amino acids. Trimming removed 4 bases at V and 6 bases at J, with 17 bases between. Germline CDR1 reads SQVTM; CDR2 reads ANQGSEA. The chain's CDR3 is CSVGVAGGADTQYF. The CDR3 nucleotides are TGCAGCGTTGGCGTTGCTGGGGGCGCGGATACGCAGTATTTT.

CDR3 amino acids: CSARTGVDTQYF. The CDR3 nucleotides read TGCAGTGCTAGGACAGGGGTGGATACGCAGTATTTT. This chain connects TRBV20-1 to TRBJ2-3; 8 nucleotides match TRBD1. Germline V gives CDR1 DFQATT, CDR2 SNEGSKA (reference sequence). V was clipped by 3 bases and J by 6 bases; unmatched bases: 2. The CDR3 is 12 residues long.

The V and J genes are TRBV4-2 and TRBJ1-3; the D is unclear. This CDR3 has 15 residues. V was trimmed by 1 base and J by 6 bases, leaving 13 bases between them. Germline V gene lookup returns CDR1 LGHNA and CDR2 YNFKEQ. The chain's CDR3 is CASSQGAGSPNTIYF. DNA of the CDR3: TGTGCCAGCAGCCAAGGGGCCGGGTCGCCAAACACCATATATTTT.

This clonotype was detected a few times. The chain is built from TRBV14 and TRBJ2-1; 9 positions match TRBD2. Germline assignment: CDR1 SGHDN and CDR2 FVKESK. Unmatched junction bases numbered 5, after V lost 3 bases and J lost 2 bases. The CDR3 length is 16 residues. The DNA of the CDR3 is TGTGCCAGCAGCCACTTTAGCGGGGGCACCTACAATGAGCAGTTCTTC. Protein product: CASSHFSGGTYNEQFF.

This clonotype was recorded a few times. The DNA of the CDR3 is TGCAGCGTTGTAGTTTCAGGTCAGGGCGAGCAGTACTTC. Translated: CSVVVSGQGEQYF. The genes are TRBV29-1 and TRBJ2-7; weak D call: TRBD1 (5 bases). With 4 bases removed from V and 6 bases from J, the gap between germline ends came to 16 bases. Germline V gene lookup returns CDR1 SQVTM and CDR2 ANQGSEA. The CDR3 consists of 13 residues.

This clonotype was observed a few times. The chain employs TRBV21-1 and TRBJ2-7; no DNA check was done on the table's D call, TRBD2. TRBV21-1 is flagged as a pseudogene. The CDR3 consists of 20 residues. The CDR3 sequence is CASSSSRLAGGPGGWGEQYF. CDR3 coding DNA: TGTGCCAGCAGCTCATCCAGACTAGCGGGAGGGCCCGGCGGATGGGGTGAGCAGTACTTC.

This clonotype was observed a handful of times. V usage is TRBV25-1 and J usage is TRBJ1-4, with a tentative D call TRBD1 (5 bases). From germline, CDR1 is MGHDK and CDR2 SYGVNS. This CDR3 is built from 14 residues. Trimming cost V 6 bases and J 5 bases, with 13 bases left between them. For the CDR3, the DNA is TGTGCCAGCAGCACCGGGACTGTGAATGAAAAACTGTTTTTT. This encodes CASSTGTVNEKLFF. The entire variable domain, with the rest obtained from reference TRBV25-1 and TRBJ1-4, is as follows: EADIYQTPRYLVIGTGKKITLECSQTMGHDKMYWYQQDPGMELHLIHYSYGVNSTEKGDLSSESTVSRIRTEHFPLTLESARPSHTSQYLCASSTGTVNEKLFFGSGTQLSVL.

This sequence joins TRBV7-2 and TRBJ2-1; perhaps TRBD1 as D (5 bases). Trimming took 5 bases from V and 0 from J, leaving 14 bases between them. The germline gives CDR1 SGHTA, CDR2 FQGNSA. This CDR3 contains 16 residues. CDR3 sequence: CASSAQGRSSYNEQFF. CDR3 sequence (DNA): TGTGCCAGCAGCGCGCAGGGTAGGAGCTCCTACAATGAGCAGTTCTTC. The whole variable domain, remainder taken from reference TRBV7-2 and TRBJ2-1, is GAGVSQSPSNKVTEKGKDVELRCDPISGHTALYWYRQSLGQGLEFLIYFQGNSAPDKSGLPSDRFSAERTGGSVSTLTIQRTQQEDSAVYLCASSAQGRSSYNEQFFGPGTRLTVL.

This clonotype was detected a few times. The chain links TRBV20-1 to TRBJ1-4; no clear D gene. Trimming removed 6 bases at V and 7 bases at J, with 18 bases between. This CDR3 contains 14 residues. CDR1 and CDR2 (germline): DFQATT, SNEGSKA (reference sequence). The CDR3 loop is CSANLGGFGEKLFF. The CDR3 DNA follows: TGCAGTGCCAATCTAGGAGGGTTCGGTGAAAAACTGTTTTTT.

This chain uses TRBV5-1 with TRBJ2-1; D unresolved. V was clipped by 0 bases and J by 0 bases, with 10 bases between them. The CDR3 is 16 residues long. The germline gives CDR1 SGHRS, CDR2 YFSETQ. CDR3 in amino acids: CASSLAKMGSYNEQFF. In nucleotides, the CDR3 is TGCGCCAGCAGCTTGGCCAAGATGGGCTCCTACAATGAGCAGTTCTTC.

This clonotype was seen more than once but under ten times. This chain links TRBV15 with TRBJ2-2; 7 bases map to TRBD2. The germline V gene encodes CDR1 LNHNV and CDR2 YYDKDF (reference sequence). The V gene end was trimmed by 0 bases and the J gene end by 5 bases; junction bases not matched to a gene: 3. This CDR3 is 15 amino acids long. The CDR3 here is CATSRDQGGTGELFF. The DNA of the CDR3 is TGTGCCACCAGCAGAGATCAGGGAGGGACCGGGGAGCTGTTTTTT.

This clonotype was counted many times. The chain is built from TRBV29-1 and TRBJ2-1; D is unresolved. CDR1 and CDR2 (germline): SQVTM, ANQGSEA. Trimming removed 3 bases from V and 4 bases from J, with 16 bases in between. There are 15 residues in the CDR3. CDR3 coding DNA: TGCAGCGTTGAGGGGTCTGCAAGTAGTTACAATGAGCAGTTCTTC. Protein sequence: CSVEGSASSYNEQFF.

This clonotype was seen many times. CDR3 protein: CSARMTGGNENTEAFF. The CDR3 DNA sequence: TGCAGTGCTAGAATGACAGGGGGCAATGAGAACACTGAAGCTTTCTTT. The gene calls are TRBV20-1 and TRBJ1-1, with 10 bases that match TRBD1. The V gene's germline CDR1 is DFQATT and CDR2 SNEGSKA (reference sequence). V trimming: 2 bases; J trimming: 1 base; junction bases outside the gene matches: 7. The length of the CDR3 is 16 residues.

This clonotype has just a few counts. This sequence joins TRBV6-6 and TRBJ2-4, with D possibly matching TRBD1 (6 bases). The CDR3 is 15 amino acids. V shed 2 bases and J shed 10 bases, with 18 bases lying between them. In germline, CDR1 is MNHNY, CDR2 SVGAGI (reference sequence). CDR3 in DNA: TGTGCCAGCAGTTACCCGGTGGGGGCTGATAAGATTCAGTACTTC. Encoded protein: CASSYPVGADKIQYF.

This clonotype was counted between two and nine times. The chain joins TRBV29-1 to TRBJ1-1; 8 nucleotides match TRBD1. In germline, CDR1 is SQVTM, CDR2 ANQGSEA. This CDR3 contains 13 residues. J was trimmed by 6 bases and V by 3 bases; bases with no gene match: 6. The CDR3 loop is CSVDAGGISEAFF. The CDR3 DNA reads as TGCAGCGTTGACGCAGGGGGCATCTCTGAAGCTTTCTTT.

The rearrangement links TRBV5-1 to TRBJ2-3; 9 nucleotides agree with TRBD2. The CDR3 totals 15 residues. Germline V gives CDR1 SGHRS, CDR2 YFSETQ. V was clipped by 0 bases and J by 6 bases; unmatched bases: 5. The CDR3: CASSLVAGASDTQYF. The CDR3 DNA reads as TGCGCCAGCAGCTTGGTAGCGGGAGCCAGCGATACGCAGTATTTT.

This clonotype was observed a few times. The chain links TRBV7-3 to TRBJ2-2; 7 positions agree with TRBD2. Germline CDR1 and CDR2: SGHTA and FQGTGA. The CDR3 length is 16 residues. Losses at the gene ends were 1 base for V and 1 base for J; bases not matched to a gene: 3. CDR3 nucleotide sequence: TGTGCCAGCAGCTTAAGCCAGCGGGGGAACACCGGGGAGCTGTTTTTT. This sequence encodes CASSLSQRGNTGELFF.